This T cell receptor (beta chain) was sequenced during a study of naive and memory T cell subsets. Study results and caveats: Activation and differentiation may alter RNA-based TCR counts. Over 85% of naive TCR sequences appeared only once, unlike memory subsets. Clonotypes here are unpaired alpha or beta chain sequences.

From the second PCR step, alpha and beta chains were amplified apart. As concerns this clonotype: No antigen is known for it.

Germline CDR1 and CDR2: LGHDT and YNNKEL (reference sequence). The CDR3 consists of 11 residues. V was trimmed by 3 bases and J by 6 bases, leaving 5 bases between them. Two oligonucleotides, mixed equimolar, formed the beta constant-region primer covering TRBC1 and TRBC2. The ligated cDNA underwent four PCR rounds using SP2 and nested alpha and beta constant-region primers. Each CDR3 protein is one row after TCRdb ran MiXCR on the UMI-ligation and nested PCR reads. Of some 110,000 distinct CDR3 sequences in the sample, 36% are singletons; the top ten hold approximately 0.9%. This receptor was identified in a human donor in good health. This chain joins TRBV3-1 and TRBJ1-1, with a weak D call TRBD1 (5 bases). The sequenced sample consisted of central memory CD4+ T cells from blood. CDR3 nucleotides: TGTGCCAGCAGCCAGGGGGCTGAAGCTTTCTTT. This sequence encodes CASSQGAEAFF.